This T cell receptor beta chain was documented in a study of beta chain features in type 1 diabetes. Regarding the study as a whole: Moderate yet significant TCRB CDR3 shortening was seen in Type 1 diabetes patients in all four CD4+ subsets. Naive, central memory and regulatory TCRB repertoires appeared more similar among patients than healthy donors.

The V and J ends lost 8 bases and 7 bases respectively, with 18 bases between them. The CDR3 covers 14 residues. The germline V gene encodes CDR1 MNHEY and CDR2 SVGAGI. This clone was picked up a small number of times. The antigen is undetermined. Isolated RNA was reverse transcribed in full, so expressed TCRB transcripts were sequenced. Sequenced by immunoSEQ multiplex PCR; TCRdb stores in-frame clones only, minus some. The table lists 640,000 or so clones, about 14% of them singletons, with around 0.04% in the top ten. The source is a man in his late teens or twenties with type 1 diabetes. Sequenced input: naive CD4+ T cells from blood. The genes are TRBV6-5 and TRBJ2-1, with D perhaps TRBD1 or TRBD2 (5 bases each). The CDR3 DNA sequence: TGTGCCAGCGGGCATGGGGACCCGAGAAATGAGCAGTTCTTC. Protein: CASGHGDPRNEQFF.